One and the same sample provided the 5 T cell receptor beta chains below, sequenced in a study of cytomegalovirus exposure and HLA in healthy donors. Both 60 Vbeta primers and 13 Jbeta primers went into the PCR. The data were produced by immunoSEQ multiplex PCR, yet TCRdb's version contains in-frame clones alone and is incomplete. The sample includes under 100,000 clones, around 80% of them seen just once. The specimen was PBMCs. Receptors were obtained from a human donor in good health.

The gene calls are TRBV9 and TRBJ1-6; tentative D call: TRBD1 (5 bases). CDR1 and CDR2 (germline): SGDLS, YYNGEE. V shed 0 bases and J shed 5 bases, with 9 bases lying between them. The CDR3 has 15 amino acids. CDR3 amino acids: CASSVDFRDNSPLHF. CDR3 nucleotide sequence: TGTGCCAGCAGCGTAGATTTCAGGGATAATTCACCCCTCCACTTT.

The CDR3 is CASSQDRTGGGYTF. Here the CDR3 DNA reads TGTGCCAGCAGCCAAGATAGAACGGGTGGTGGCTACACCTTC. The chain links TRBV4-2 to TRBJ1-2; D is uncertain. Germline CDR1 and CDR2: LGHNA and YNFKEQ. V dropped 0 bases and J dropped 7 bases, with 12 bases sitting between them. There are 14 residues in the CDR3.

The chain joins TRBV2 to TRBJ1-2; 7 bases are shared with TRBD1. V was clipped by 6 bases and J by 4 bases; unmatched bases: 8. Germline V lookup: CDR1 SNHLY, CDR2 FYNNEI. CDR3 length: 14 residues. CDR3: CASSVDRAGYGYTF. The CDR3 nucleotides read TGTGCCAGCAGCGTCGACAGGGCGGGCTATGGCTACACCTTC.

This clone was found a few times. The chain is built from TRBV13 and TRBJ1-1, with D tentatively TRBD1 (6 bases). Trimming took 8 bases from V and 3 from J, leaving 19 bases between them. Germline-derived CDR1 and CDR2 are PRHDT and FYEKMQ (reference sequence). The CDR3 runs to 15 residues. CDR3 DNA: TGTGCCAGCTCCCGTAGGGGGGGCCGTTACACTGAAGCTTTCTTT. Amino acids: CASSRRGGRYTEAFF.

The chain carries TRBV5-1 and TRBJ1-6; D gene ambiguous. From germline, CDR1 is SGHRS and CDR2 YFSETQ. V dropped 6 bases and J dropped 8 bases, with 18 bases sitting between them. The CDR3 spans 15 residues. CDR3 in DNA: TGCGCCAGCACGGGAAGGTTGGCCGGCGATTCACCCCTCCACTTT. Translation: CASTGRLAGDSPLHF.